This TCR beta chain was captured in a study of blood T cell repertoires in COVID-19 (dated by TCRdb to the early 2020s). Describing the broader study: Samples covering the acute and convalescent phases of COVID-19 were provided by collaborators in the United States, Italy and Spain. The material from the prospective study consisted of cDNA or gDNA derived from T cells, B-cell-depleted T cells, or PBMCs. Subjects who had been exposed to COVID-19, were actively infected with it, or had recovered from it provided the deeply sampled blood TCRbeta repertoires that made up the dataset. The repertoires were released in a freely available public database intended as a resource for research on the immune response to SARS-CoV-2. Samples came from the ongoing ImmuneRACE study (first 160 participants) plus 1,254 subjects from 6 global collaborators. Sample metadata almost always included a de-identified subject ID, COVID-19 status, age in years and sex. Where available, HLA class I and class II types were obtained from metadata supplied by the sample provider rather than from assay-based typing. On the study overall, not on this receptor specifically: The quantity of clinical and demographic metadata differed by source and by participant and was supplied without curation.

A note on this clone: Its target antigen remains unknown. Base qualities are missing; no much larger clone stands one base away.

TCRbeta CDR3 regions were amplified from genomic DNA by means of the immunoSEQ Assay, a bias-controlled multiplex PCR. In the source study's methods: The number of nucleated cells in each sample was estimated from the amplification of reference gene primers within the assay. Sequence reads were collapsed and filtered to measure the absolute abundance of every unique TCRbeta CDR3 rearrangement. For each sample, productive Simpson clonality was calculated as the square root of Simpson's diversity index over productive rearrangements. The source is immuneACCESS, and TCRdb retained only in-frame sequences with V and J called. Part of the clones is not carried over; for the studies checked, unresolved V genes explain less than half of this, and the remainder is unexplained. V and J calls and clone size are given by that table; D and trimming were obtained from the DNA. Across this sample there are some 400,000 clones, with approximately 86% seen only once. The ten largest clonotypes hold 3% of the sample.

The collaborating institutions used their own protocols to collect whole blood in K2EDTA tubes. For TCRbeta analysis, collaborators shipped samples in one of three forms: frozen whole blood, isolated PBMCs, or DNA extracted from either of those sample types. Including cysteine and phenylalanine, the CDR3 has 15 amino acids. The kept DNA is CDR3 alone, 45 bases in frame from the first base. Based on the germline V gene (reference sequence), the CDR1 and CDR2 sequences are GTSNPN and SVGIG. Clipping removes 2 bases from V and 7 bases from J, with 9 as the unmatched junction base count. The source of this sequence is a human donor in a cohort sampled during active COVID-19. Sequenced sample: peripheral blood. The sequence is built from TRBV30 and TRBJ2-1; 9 nucleotides in the junction match TRBD2. The encoded CDR3 is CAWSLQGLAWNEQFF. The DNA is TGTGCCTGGAGTTTACAAGGACTAGCGTGGAATGAGCAGTTCTTC.